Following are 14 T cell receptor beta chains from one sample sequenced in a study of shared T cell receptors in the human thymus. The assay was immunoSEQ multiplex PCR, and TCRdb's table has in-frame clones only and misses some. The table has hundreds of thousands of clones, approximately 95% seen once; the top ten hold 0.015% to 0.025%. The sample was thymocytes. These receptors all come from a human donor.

CDR3 sequence (DNA): TGCGCCAGCAGCCTAATAGCGGGAGTCTACGAGCAGTACTTC. Its protein is CASSLIAGVYEQYF. The gene calls are TRBV4-1 and TRBJ2-7; 9 bases agree with TRBD2. The ends lost 4 bases at V and 3 bases at J; junction bases unmatched: 4. The germline V gene has CDR1 MGHRA and CDR2 YSYEKL. The CDR3 has 14 amino acids.

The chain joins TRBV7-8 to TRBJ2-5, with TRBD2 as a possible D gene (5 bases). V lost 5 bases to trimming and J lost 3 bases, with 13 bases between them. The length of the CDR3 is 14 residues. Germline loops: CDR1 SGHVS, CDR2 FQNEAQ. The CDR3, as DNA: TGTGCCAGCAGCCCGCGGCTAGCAGAAGAGACCCAGTACTTC. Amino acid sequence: CASSPRLAEETQYF.

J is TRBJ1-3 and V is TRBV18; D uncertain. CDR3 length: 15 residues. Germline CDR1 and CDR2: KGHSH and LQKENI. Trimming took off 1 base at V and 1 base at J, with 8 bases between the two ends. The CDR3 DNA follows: TGTGCCAGCTCACCACTTGTGGAATCTGGAAACACCATATATTTT. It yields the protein CASSPLVESGNTIYF.

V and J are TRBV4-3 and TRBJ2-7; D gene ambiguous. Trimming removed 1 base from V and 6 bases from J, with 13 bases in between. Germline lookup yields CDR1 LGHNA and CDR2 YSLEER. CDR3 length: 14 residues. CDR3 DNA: TGCGCCAGCAGCCAAGTGACTTCCTCTATCGAGCAGTACTTC. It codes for CASSQVTSSIEQYF.

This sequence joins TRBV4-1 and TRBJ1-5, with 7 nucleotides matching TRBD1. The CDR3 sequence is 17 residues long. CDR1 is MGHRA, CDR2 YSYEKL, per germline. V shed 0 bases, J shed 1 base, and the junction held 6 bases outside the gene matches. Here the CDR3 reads CASSQDVTGSSNQPQHF. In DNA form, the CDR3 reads TGCGCCAGCAGCCAAGATGTGACAGGGAGCAGCAATCAGCCCCAGCATTTT.

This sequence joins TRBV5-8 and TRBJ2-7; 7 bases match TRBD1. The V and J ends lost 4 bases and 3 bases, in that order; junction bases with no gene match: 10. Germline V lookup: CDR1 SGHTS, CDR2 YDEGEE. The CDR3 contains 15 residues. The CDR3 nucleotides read TGTGCCAGCAGCGCCGGGACAGTTACCATCTACGAGCAGTACTTC. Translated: CASSAGTVTIYEQYF.

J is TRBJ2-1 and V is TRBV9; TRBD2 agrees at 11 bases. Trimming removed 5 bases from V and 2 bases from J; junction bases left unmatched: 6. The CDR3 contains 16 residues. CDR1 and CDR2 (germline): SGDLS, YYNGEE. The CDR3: CASSQKLAGAYNEQFF. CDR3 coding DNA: TGTGCCAGCAGTCAGAAACTAGCGGGAGCCTACAATGAGCAGTTCTTC.

The CDR3 loop is CASSLSDRALSNISQPQHF. CDR3 DNA: TGTGCCAGCAGCTTGTCAGACAGGGCCCTTTCAAACATCAGTCAGCCCCAGCATTTT. The V and J genes are TRBV5-4 and TRBJ1-5, with 7 bases aligning to TRBD1. CDR3 length equals 19 residues. Trimming took 1 base from V and 6 from J; bases not matched to a gene: 19. Per the germline V gene, CDR1 is SGHNT and CDR2 is YYREEE (reference sequence).

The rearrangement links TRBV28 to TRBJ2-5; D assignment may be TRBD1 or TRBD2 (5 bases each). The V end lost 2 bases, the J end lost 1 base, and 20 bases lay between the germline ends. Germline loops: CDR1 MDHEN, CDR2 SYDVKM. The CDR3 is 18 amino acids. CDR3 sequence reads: CASSLETDKGTPQETQYF. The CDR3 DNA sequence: TGTGCCAGCAGTTTAGAAACAGACAAAGGGACCCCCCAAGAGACCCAGTACTTC.

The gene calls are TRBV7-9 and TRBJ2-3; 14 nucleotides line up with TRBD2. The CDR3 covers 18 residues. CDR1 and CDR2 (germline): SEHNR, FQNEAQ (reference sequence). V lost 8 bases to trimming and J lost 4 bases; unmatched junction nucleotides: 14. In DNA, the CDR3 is TGTGCCAGCGGTGGAGGGACTAGCGGGAGTCTAGAGCCAGATACGCAGTATTTT. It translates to CASGGGTSGSLEPDTQYF.

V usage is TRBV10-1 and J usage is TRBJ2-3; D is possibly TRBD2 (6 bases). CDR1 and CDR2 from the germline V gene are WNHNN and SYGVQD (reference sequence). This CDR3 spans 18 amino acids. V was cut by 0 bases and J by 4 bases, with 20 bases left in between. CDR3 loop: CASSESEGPRRSPDTQYF. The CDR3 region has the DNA TGCGCCAGCAGTGAGTCGGAGGGTCCCCGAAGGTCCCCAGATACGCAGTATTTT.

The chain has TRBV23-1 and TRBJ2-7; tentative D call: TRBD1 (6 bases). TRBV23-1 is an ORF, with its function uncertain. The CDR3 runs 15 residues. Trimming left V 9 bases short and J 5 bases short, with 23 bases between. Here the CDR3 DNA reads TGCGCCAGTTACTTATGGGCAGGGGAGACGGACGAGCAGTACTTC. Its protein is CASYLWAGETDEQYF.

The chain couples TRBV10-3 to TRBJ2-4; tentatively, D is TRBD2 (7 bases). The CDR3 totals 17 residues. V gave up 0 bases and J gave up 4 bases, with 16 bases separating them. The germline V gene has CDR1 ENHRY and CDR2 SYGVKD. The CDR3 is CAISESKMAGAKNIQYF. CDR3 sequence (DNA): TGTGCCATCAGTGAGTCTAAAATGGCGGGGGCTAAAAACATTCAGTACTTC.

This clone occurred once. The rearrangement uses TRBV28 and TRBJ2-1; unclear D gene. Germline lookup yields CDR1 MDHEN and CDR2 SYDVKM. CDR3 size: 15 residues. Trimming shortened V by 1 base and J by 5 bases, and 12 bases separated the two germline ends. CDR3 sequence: CASSLFSSDDNEQFF. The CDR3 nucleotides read TGTGCCAGCAGTTTATTTTCCAGTGATGACAATGAGCAGTTCTTC.